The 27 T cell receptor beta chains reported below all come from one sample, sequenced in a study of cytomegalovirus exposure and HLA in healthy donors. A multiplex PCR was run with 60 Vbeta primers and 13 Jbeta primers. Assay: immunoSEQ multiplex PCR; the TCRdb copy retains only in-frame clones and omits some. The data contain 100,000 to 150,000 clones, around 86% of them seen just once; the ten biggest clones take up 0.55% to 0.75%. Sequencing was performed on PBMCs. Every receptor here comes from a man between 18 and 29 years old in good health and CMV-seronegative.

The CDR3 spells CASSKGRGGRGTEAFF. The CDR3 DNA reads TGTGCCAGCAGCAAAGGAAGAGGGGGCAGGGGCACTGAAGCTTTCTTT. This chain uses TRBV21-1 with TRBJ1-1; TRBD1 is the table's D call, not checked against the DNA. TRBV21-1 is recorded as a pseudogene. CDR3 size: 16 residues.

The CDR3 coding sequence is TGTGCCAGCAGCCCCCCCGGAGGATACGAGCAGTACTTC. It yields the protein CASSPPGGYEQYF. The genes are TRBV7-3 and TRBJ2-7; a possible D gene is TRBD2 (5 bases). Trimming shortened V by 5 bases and J by 4 bases, and 12 bases separated the two germline ends. CDR1 is SGHTA, CDR2 FQGTGA, per germline. The CDR3 is made up of 13 amino acids.

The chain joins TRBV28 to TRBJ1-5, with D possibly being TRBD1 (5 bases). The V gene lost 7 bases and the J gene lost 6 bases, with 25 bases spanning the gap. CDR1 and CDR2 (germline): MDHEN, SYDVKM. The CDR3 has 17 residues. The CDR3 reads CASTPGVLGGVGQPQHF. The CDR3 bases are TGTGCCAGCACCCCGGGAGTCTTGGGGGGAGTTGGTCAGCCCCAGCATTTT. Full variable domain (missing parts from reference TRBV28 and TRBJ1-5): DVKVTQSSRYLVKRTGEKVFLECVQDMDHENMFWYRQDPGLGLRLIYFSYDVKMKEKGDIPEGYSVSREKKERFSLILESASTNQTSMYLCASTPGVLGGVGQPQHFGDGTRLSIL.

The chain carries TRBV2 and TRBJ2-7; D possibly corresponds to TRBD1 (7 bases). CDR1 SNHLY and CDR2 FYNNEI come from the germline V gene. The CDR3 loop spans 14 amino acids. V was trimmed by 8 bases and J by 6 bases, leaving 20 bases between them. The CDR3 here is CASGGTESWGEQYF. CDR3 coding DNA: TGTGCCAGCGGAGGGACAGAGTCGTGGGGCGAGCAGTACTTC.

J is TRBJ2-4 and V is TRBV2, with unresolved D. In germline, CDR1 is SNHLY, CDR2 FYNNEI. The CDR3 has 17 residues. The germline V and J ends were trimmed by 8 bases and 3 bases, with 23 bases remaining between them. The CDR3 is CASHALILVEDKNIQYF. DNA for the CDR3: TGTGCCAGCCACGCCCTGATATTGGTAGAAGACAAAAACATTCAGTACTTC.

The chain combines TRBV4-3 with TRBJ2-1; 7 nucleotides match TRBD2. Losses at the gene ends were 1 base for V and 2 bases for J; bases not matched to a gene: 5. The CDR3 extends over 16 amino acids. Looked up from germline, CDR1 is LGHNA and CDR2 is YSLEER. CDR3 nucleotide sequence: TGCGCCAGCAGCCAAGGGGGGGGATGGACCTACAATGAGCAGTTCTTC. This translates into CASSQGGGWTYNEQFF.

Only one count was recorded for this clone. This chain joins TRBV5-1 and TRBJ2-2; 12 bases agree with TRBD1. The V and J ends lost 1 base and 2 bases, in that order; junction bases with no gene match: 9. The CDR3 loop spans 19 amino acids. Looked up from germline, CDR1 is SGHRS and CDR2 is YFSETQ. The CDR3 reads CASSLLPGQGAFNTGELFF. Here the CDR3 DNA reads TGCGCCAGCAGCTTGCTTCCGGGACAGGGGGCCTTCAACACCGGGGAGCTGTTTTTT.

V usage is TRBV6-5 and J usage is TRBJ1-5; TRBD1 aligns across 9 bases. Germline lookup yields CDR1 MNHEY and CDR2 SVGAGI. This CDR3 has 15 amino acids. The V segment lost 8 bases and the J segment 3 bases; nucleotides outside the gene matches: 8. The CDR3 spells CASPGTGKYNQPQHF. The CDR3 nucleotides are TGTGCCAGCCCTGGGACAGGGAAGTACAATCAGCCCCAGCATTTT.

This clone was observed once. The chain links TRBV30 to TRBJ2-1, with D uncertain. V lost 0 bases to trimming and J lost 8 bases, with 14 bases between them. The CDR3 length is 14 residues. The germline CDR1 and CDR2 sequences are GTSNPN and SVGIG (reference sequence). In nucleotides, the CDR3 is TGTGCCTGGAGTGTACGCCAGGTGAGAGATGAGCAGTTCTTC. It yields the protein CAWSVRQVRDEQFF.

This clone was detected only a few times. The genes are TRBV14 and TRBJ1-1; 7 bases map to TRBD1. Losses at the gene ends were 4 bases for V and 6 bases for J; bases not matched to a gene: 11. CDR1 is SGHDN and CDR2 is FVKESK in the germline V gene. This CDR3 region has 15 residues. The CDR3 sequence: CASSPIQGDSAEAFF. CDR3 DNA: TGTGCCAGCAGCCCAATCCAGGGGGATAGCGCTGAAGCTTTCTTT.

The CDR3 here is CASSPQQGTGELFF. CDR3 in DNA: TGTGCCAGCTCACCCCAACAGGGAACCGGGGAGCTGTTTTTT. This chain uses TRBV18 with TRBJ2-2, with D maybe TRBD1 (6 bases). Trimming took 3 bases from V and 5 from J, leaving 10 bases between them. CDR1 and CDR2 (germline): KGHSH, LQKENI. This CDR3 region has 14 residues.

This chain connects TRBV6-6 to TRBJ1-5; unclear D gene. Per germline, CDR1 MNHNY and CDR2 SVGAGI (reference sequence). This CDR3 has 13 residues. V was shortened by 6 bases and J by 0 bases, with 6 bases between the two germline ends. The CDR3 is CASSTYSNQPQHF. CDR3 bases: TGTGCCAGCAGCACCTATAGCAATCAGCCCCAGCATTTT.

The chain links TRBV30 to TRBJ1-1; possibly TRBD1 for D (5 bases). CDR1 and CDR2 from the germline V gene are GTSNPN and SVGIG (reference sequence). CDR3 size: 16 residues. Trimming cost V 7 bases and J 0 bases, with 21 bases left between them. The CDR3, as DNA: TGTGCCTCTAGAGGACGGGGGGAGTCCATGAACACTGAAGCTTTCTTT. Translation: CASRGRGESMNTEAFF.

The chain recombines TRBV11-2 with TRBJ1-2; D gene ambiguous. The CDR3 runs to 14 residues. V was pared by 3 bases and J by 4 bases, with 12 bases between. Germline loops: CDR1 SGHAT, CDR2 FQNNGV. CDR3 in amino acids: CASSFAYSSYGYTF. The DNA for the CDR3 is TGTGCCAGCAGCTTCGCATACAGTAGCTATGGCTACACCTTC. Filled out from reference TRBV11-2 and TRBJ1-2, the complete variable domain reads EAGVAQSPRYKIIEKRQSVAFWCNPISGHATLYWYQQILGQGPKLLIQFQNNGVVDDSQLPKDRFSAERLKGVDSTLKIQPAKLEDSAVYLCASSFAYSSYGYTFGSGTRLTVV.

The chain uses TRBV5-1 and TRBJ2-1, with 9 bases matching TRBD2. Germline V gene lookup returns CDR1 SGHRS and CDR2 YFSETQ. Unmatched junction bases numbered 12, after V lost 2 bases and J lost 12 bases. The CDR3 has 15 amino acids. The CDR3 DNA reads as TGCGCCAGCAGCTTCAGAGCGGGGGGCCTACACAGGCAGTTCTTC. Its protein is CASSFRAGGLHRQFF.

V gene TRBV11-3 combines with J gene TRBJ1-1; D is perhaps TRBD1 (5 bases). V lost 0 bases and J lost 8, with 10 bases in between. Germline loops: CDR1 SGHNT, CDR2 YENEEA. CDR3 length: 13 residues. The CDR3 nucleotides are TGTGCCAGCAGCTTAGATGGCGACAGCGAAGCTTTCTTT. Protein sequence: CASSLDGDSEAFF.

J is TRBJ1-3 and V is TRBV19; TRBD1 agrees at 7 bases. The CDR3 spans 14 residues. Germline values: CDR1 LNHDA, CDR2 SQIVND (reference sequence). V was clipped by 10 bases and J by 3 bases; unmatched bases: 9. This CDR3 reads CATENNRGGNTIYF. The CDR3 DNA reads TGTGCCACCGAGAACAACAGGGGTGGAAACACCATATATTTT.

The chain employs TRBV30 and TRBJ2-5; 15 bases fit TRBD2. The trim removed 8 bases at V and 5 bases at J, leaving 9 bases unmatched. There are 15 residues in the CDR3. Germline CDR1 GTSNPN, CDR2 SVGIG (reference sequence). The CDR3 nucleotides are TGTGCCCGAGGGACTAGCGGGGGGCTTCGGGAGACCCAGTACTTC. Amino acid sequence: CARGTSGGLRETQYF.

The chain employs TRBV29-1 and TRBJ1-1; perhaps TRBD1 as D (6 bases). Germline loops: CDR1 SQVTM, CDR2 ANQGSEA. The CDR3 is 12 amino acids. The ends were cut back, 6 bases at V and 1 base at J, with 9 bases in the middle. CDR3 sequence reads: CSVDRRNTEAFF. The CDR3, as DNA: TGCAGCGTAGACAGGAGGAACACTGAAGCTTTCTTT. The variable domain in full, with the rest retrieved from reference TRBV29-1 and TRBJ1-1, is SAVISQKPSRDICQRGTSLTIQCQVDSQVTMMFWYRQQPGQSLTLIATANQGSEATYESGFVIDKFPISRPNLTFSTLTVSNMSPEDSSIYLCSVDRRNTEAFFGQGTRLTVV.

For the CDR3, the DNA is TGTGCCAGCAGGCTTATAGGCAATCAGCCCCAGCATTTT. Translation: CASRLIGNQPQHF. V usage is TRBV7-8 and J usage is TRBJ1-5; D is uncertain. Germline-derived CDR1 and CDR2 are SGHVS and FQNEAQ. V was trimmed by 6 bases and J by 2 bases, leaving 8 bases between them. The CDR3 covers 13 residues.

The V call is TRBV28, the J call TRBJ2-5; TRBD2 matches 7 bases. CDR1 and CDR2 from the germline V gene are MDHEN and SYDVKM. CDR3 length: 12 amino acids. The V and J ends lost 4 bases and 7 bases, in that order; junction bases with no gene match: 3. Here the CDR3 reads CASSSWEGTQYF. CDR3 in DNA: TGTGCCAGCAGTTCTTGGGAGGGGACCCAGTACTTC.

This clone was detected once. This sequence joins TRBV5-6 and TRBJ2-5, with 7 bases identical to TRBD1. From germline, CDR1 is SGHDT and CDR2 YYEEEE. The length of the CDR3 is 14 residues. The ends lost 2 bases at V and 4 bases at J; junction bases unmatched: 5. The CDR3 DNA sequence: TGTGCCAGCAGCTTATACAGGGGATCAGAGACCCAGTACTTC. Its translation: CASSLYRGSETQYF.

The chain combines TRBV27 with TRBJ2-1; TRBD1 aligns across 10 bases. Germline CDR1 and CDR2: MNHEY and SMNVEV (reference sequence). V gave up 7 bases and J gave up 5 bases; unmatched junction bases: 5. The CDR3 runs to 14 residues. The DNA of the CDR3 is TGTGCCAGCAAACAGGACAGGGGGAACAATGAGCAGTTCTTC. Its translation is CASKQDRGNNEQFF.

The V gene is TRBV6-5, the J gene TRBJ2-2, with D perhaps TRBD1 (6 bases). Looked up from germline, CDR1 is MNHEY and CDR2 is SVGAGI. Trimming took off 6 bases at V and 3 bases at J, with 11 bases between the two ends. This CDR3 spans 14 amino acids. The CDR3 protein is CASSLRTDTGELFF. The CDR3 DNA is TGTGCCAGCAGCCTCAGGACAGACACCGGGGAGCTGTTTTTT.

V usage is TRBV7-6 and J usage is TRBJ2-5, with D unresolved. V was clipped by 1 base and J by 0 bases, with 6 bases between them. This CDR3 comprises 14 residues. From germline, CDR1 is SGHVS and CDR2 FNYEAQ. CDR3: CASSLETYQETQYF. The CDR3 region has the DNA TGTGCCAGCAGCTTAGAGACTTACCAAGAGACCCAGTACTTC.

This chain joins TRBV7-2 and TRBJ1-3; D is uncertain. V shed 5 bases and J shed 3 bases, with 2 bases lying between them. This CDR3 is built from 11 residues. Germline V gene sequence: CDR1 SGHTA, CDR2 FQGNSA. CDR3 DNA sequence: TGTGCCAGCAGCCTTGGAAACACCATATATTTT. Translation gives CASSLGNTIYF.

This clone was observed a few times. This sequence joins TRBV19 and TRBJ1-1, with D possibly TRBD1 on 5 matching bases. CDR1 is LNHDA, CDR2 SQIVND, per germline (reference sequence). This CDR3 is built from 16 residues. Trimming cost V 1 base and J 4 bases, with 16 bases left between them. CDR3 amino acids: CASSIVKGEVATEAFF. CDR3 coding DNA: TGTGCCAGTAGTATAGTGAAAGGGGAGGTGGCCACTGAAGCTTTCTTT.